Listed below are T cell receptor beta chains from one sample, sequenced in a study of identical twins. TCRdb re-called the 5' RACE reads through MiXCR, storing one row per CDR3 protein. The data hold hundreds of thousands of distinct CDR3 sequences, with 6% to 9% observed a single time. These data were likewise used in another study, on yellow fever vaccine responses in identical twins.

Sequenced material: memory (CD45RO+) T cells sorted from blood. Receptor source: a woman in her late teens or twenties in good health. CDR3s include the opening cysteine and the closing phenylalanine or tryptophan. Where a row states a size, it is once, few, many or the class of an expanded clone; other rows omit it.

TRBJ1-1,TRBV27,few,CASWATPPSRTEAFF
TRBJ2-3,TRBV24-1,few,CATSDWSKGAADTQYF
TRBJ1-3,TRBV29-1,medium-sized,CSAADRVSGNTIYF
TRBJ2-3,TRBV13,NA,CASSSAPGQGKPDTQYF
TRBJ2-7,TRBV24-1,NA,CATSDGGLYEQYF
TRBJ2-1,TRBV4-3,many,CASSAHNEQFF
TRBJ2-3,TRBV20-1,many,CSARVAGADTQYF
TRBJ2-3,TRBV7-2,NA,CASSLEYPSTDTQYF
TRBJ2-2,TRBV27,NA,CASSRGQGGFRELFF
TRBJ1-5,TRBV7-2,few,CASNPGGGNQPQHF
TRBJ2-3,TRBV4-1,few,CASSQRRGTQYF
TRBJ2-5,TRBV11-1,many,CASSLAQGLAERGETQYF
TRBJ2-5,TRBV25-1,many,CASSETGGKETQYF
TRBJ2-3,TRBV20-1,NA,CSARDPARETDTQYF
TRBJ1-5,TRBV27,NA,CASSPIRAVSYSNQPQHF
TRBJ2-5,TRBV6-2/TRBV6-3,few,CASSPGQAVETQYF
TRBJ2-5,TRBV4-3,many,CASSQGTSGRETQYF
TRBJ1-5,TRBV20-1,few,CSASPPAGGYQPQHF
TRBJ1-2,TRBV5-1,many,CASSSIDGYTF
TRBJ1-4,TRBV7-2,few,CASSSNPLEKLFF
TRBJ2-1,TRBV7-3,few,CASSPGTSVGNEQFF
TRBJ2-2,TRBV3-1,many,CASSQYGGNGELFF
TRBJ2-1,TRBV15,few,CATTGVTGSYNEQFF
TRBJ1-1,TRBV20-1,NA,CSARVPTGYGEAFF
TRBJ2-7,TRBV20-1,many,CSAKRTGAVLQYF
TRBJ1-1,TRBV29-1,many,CSVQRTNTEAFF
TRBJ1-2,TRBV3-1,few,CAQPKGSTDYGYTF
TRBJ2-1,TRBV12-3/TRBV12-4,many,CASSLGVYRDNEQFF
TRBJ2-3,TRBV20-1,many,CSARRPTAGTDTQYF
TRBJ2-1,TRBV11-1,many,CASSAPGTSGRVSYNEQFF